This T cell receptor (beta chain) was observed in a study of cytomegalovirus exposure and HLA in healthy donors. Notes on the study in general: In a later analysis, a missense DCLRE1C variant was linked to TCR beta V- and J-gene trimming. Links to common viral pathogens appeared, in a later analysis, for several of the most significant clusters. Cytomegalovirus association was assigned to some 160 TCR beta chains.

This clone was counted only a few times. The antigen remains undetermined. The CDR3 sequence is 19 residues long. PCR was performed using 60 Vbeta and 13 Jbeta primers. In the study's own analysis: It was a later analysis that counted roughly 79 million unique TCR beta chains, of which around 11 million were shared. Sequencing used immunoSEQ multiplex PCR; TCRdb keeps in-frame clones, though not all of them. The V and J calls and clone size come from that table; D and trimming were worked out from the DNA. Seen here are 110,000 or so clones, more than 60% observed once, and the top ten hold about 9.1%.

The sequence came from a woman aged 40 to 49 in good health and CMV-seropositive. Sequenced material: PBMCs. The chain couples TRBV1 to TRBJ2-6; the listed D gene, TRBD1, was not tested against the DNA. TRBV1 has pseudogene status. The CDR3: CTSSQGARCKVSGANVLTF. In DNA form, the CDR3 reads TGCACCAGCAGCCAAGGGGCCAGATGCAAAGTGTCTGGGGCCAACGTCCTGACTTTC.